These 9 T cell receptor beta chains were all obtained from the same sample, sequenced in a study of T cells expressing NK-cell markers. Reprocessing the 5' RACE reads, TCRdb reports a single entry for every CDR3 protein and omits DNA. The repertoire table contains about 390,000 distinct CDR3 sequences. Sample: blood T cells: a sorted CD56 or NKG2C T cell subset, CD4+ or CD8+ T cells, or bulk PBMC T cells (not recorded which). The receptors stem from a woman aged 45-65 years in good health.

The V and J genes are TRBV20-1 and TRBJ2-7; TCRdb picks TRBD2, but there is no DNA to check that call. This CDR3 contains 14 residues. Germline V lookup: CDR1 DFQATT, CDR2 SNEGSKA (reference sequence). Here the CDR3 reads CSARNSAGEREQYF.

The CDR3 sequence is CAIKDRNIQYF. The chain combines TRBV10-3 with TRBJ2-4. CDR3 size: 11 residues. Germline V gene lookup returns CDR1 ENHRY and CDR2 SYGVKD.

V gene TRBV30 combines with J gene TRBJ2-5; the TRBD1 assignment by TCRdb is unverifiable without DNA. The CDR3 is made up of 13 amino acids. The germline gives CDR1 GTSNPN, CDR2 SVGIG (reference sequence). Here the CDR3 reads CAWSGGRKETQYF. The full variable domain, completed using reference TRBV30 and TRBJ2-5, is SQTIHQWPATLVQPVGSPLSLECTVEGTSNPNLYWYRQAAGRGLQLLFYSVGIGQISSEVPQNLSASRPQDRQFILSSKKLLLSDSGFYLCAWSGGRKETQYFGPGTRLLVL.

This chain links TRBV12-3 or TRBV12-4 with TRBJ2-2; TCRdb outputs TRBD1, but without DNA this stays unchecked. The CDR3 consists of 16 residues. The CDR3 region is CASSLGTGLGGGELFF.

The rearrangement uses TRBV6-5 and TRBJ2-1; checking the TCRdb D call of TRBD2 is not possible without DNA. The CDR3 length is 13 residues. Germline CDR1 reads MNHEY; CDR2 reads SVGAGI. This CDR3 is CASRTSEYNEQFF.

The chain links TRBV27 to TRBJ2-5; TCRdb selects TRBD1, and the lack of DNA leaves this call unchecked. The CDR3 has 13 residues. From germline, CDR1 is MNHEY and CDR2 SMNVEV (reference sequence). CDR3 loop: CASSLGQVQTQYF.

This chain links TRBV7-9 with TRBJ1-2. The CDR3 loop spans 12 amino acids. Germline assignment: CDR1 SEHNR and CDR2 FQNEAQ (reference sequence). The CDR3 sequence is CASSPAVYGYTF.

The J gene is TRBJ2-5, the V gene TRBV29-1; TCRdb's assignment of TRBD1 cannot be checked, as there is no DNA. The CDR3 has 11 residues. Germline V lookup: CDR1 SQVTM, CDR2 ANQGSEA. Here the CDR3 reads CSALREETQYF.

CDR3 amino acids: CASSSLSMDYPISTDTQYF. The rearrangement joins TRBV5-1 to TRBJ2-3; lacking DNA, the TRBD2 call made by TCRdb goes unchecked. CDR3 length: 19 amino acids. Per germline, CDR1 SGHRS and CDR2 YFSETQ.